The 23 T cell receptor beta chains presented below share a single source sample, sequenced in a study of blood T cell repertoires in COVID-19. The table came from immunoSEQ multiplex PCR; TCRdb's copy has only in-frame clones and leaves some out. The sample has about 220,000 clones; 85% to 90% are singletons. Input material: PBMCs or T cells enriched from blood (not recorded which). The receptors were gathered from a woman aged 45-59 years with acute COVID-19.

The chain uses TRBV11-2 and TRBJ1-3; 7 nucleotides align to TRBD1. Trimming removed 2 bases from V and 8 bases from J; junction bases left unmatched: 18. This CDR3 has 18 amino acids. Germline CDR1 reads SGHAT; CDR2 reads FQNNGV. The CDR3: CASSLTSGTADMVDTIYF. The CDR3 DNA is TGTGCCAGCAGCTTAACCTCCGGGACAGCTGATATGGTGGACACCATATATTTT.

The genes are TRBV18 and TRBJ2-3; 11 bases map to TRBD2. The J segment lost 1 base and the V segment lost 3 bases, leaving 0 bases of the junction unmatched. Germline-derived CDR1 and CDR2 are KGHSH and LQKENI. The CDR3 runs to 15 residues. CDR3: CASSPGLAGTDTQYF. In DNA, the CDR3 is TGTGCCAGCTCACCGGGACTAGCGGGCACAGATACGCAGTATTTT.

The rearrangement links TRBV4-2 to TRBJ1-2, with 8 bases matching TRBD1. Germline trimming cut 1 base from V and 2 bases from J; bases unmatched to any gene: 6. The germline V gene has CDR1 LGHNA and CDR2 YNFKEQ. This CDR3 spans 16 amino acids. The CDR3 DNA sequence: TGTGCCAGCAGCCAAGCAACTGGACAGGGAAACTATGGCTACACCTTC. It translates to CASSQATGQGNYGYTF.

V usage is TRBV30 and J usage is TRBJ2-7; 14 bases are shared with TRBD2. The V and J ends lost 3 bases and 3 bases, in that order; junction bases with no gene match: 4. Germline CDR1 is GTSNPN and CDR2 is SVGIG (reference sequence). The CDR3 runs 15 residues. Written as DNA, the CDR3 is TGTGCCTGGAGGACTAGCGGGAGGGGTCTCTACGAGCAGTACTTC. Its protein is CAWRTSGRGLYEQYF.

The chain combines TRBV29-1 with TRBJ2-4; D is possibly TRBD2 (6 bases). Germline V lookup: CDR1 SQVTM, CDR2 ANQGSEA. The CDR3 consists of 15 residues. Trimming cost V 5 bases and J 3 bases, with 17 bases left between them. The CDR3 nucleotides read TGCAGCGTTATACTTATTGGAGGGTTCAAAAACATTCAGTACTTC. Its protein is CSVILIGGFKNIQYF.

The V and J genes are TRBV5-6 and TRBJ2-7; possible D gene TRBD2, 5 bases. V lost 2 bases and J lost 4, with 16 bases in between. CDR3 length equals 15 residues. Germline V lookup: CDR1 SGHDT, CDR2 YYEEEE. The CDR3, as DNA: TGTGCCAGCAGCTTTCGTTACATCGGGGTATACGAGCAGTACTTC. This translates into CASSFRYIGVYEQYF.

The chain links TRBV28 to TRBJ1-2; 9 bases are shared with TRBD1. The V segment lost 6 bases and the J segment 3 bases; nucleotides outside the gene matches: 5. Germline V gene lookup returns CDR1 MDHEN and CDR2 SYDVKM. The CDR3 runs 14 residues. CDR3 nucleotide sequence: TGTGCCAGCAGGGGACAGGGAACTTACTATGGCTACACCTTC. This sequence encodes CASRGQGTYYGYTF.

The chain has TRBV5-1 and TRBJ1-6; D might be TRBD1 (5 bases). The V and J ends lost 0 bases and 8 bases respectively, with 6 bases between them. This CDR3 is built from 13 residues. Germline V gene lookup returns CDR1 SGHRS and CDR2 YFSETQ. In nucleotides, the CDR3 is TGCGCCAGCAGCTTGGGGGGGGATTCACCCCTCCACTTT. Encoded protein: CASSLGGDSPLHF.

The chain couples TRBV7-2 to TRBJ2-7, with a possible D match to TRBD2 (6 bases). V lost 8 bases, J lost 6 bases, and 17 bases lay in between. The CDR3 is made up of 13 amino acids. CDR1 is SGHTA and CDR2 is FQGNSA in the germline V gene. The CDR3 DNA reads as TGTGCCAGCTCCCACGGGGGTGGGGGCGAGCAGTACTTC. Encoded protein: CASSHGGGGEQYF.

The J gene is TRBJ1-2, the V gene TRBV7-2; TRBD1 might be the D (5 bases). Germline V gene sequence: CDR1 SGHTA, CDR2 FQGNSA. The V gene lost 5 bases and the J gene lost 4 bases, with 14 bases spanning the gap. This CDR3 region has 14 residues. CDR3 in DNA: TGTGCCAGCAGCGGAGGGACTACGGGCTATGGCTACACCTTC. Translating gives CASSGGTTGYGYTF. Drawing the rest from reference TRBV7-2 and TRBJ1-2, the complete variable domain is GAGVSQSPSNKVTEKGKDVELRCDPISGHTALYWYRQSLGQGLEFLIYFQGNSAPDKSGLPSDRFSAERTGGSVSTLTIQRTQQEDSAVYLCASSGGTTGYGYTFGSGTRLTVV.

J is TRBJ2-7 and V is TRBV28, with 8 bases identical to TRBD2. The V segment lost 7 bases and the J segment 0 bases; nucleotides outside the gene matches: 11. The CDR3 runs to 16 residues. CDR1 and CDR2 from the germline V gene are MDHEN and SYDVKM. The CDR3 nucleotides read TGTGCCAGCACCAGAGGGGTAGCGGGGCCCTCCTACGAGCAGTACTTC. Translation: CASTRGVAGPSYEQYF.

The chain carries TRBV7-9 and TRBJ2-1; 9 nucleotides align to TRBD1. Unmatched junction bases numbered 12, after V lost 4 bases and J lost 5 bases. The germline CDR1 and CDR2 sequences are SEHNR and FQNEAQ (reference sequence). The CDR3 extends over 17 amino acids. CDR3 loop: CASSSPMDRGKDNEQFF. CDR3 in DNA: TGTGCCAGCAGCTCACCTATGGACAGGGGCAAAGACAATGAGCAGTTCTTC. Full variable domain (rest looked up from reference TRBV7-9 and TRBJ2-1): DTGVSQNPRHKITKRGQNVTFRCDPISEHNRLYWYRQTLGQGPEFLTYFQNEAQLEKSRLLSDRFSAERPKGSFSTLEIQRTEQGDSAMYLCASSSPMDRGKDNEQFFGPGTRLTVL.

V gene TRBV15 combines with J gene TRBJ2-3; the match to TRBD2 covers 10 bases. V lost 0 bases, J lost 6 bases, and 24 bases stayed unmatched. The germline gives CDR1 LNHNV, CDR2 YYDKDF (reference sequence). The CDR3 contains 22 residues. CDR3 nucleotides: TGTGCCACCAGCAGAGATATGACCGCCGACGGGCTAGCGGGAGATCCCCGCGATACGCAGTATTTT. Translated, it gives CATSRDMTADGLAGDPRDTQYF.

The rearrangement links TRBV5-1 to TRBJ2-7, with 9 bases matching TRBD1. The CDR3 loop spans 13 amino acids. Germline assignment: CDR1 SGHRS and CDR2 YFSETQ. With V trimmed by 7 bases and J by 6 bases, 8 bases remained unmatched. DNA of the CDR3: TGCGCCAGCCGTACAGGGGGCGCAGCCGAGCAGTACTTC. It translates to CASRTGGAAEQYF.

The chain is built from TRBV19 and TRBJ1-1; TRBD1 matches at 9 bases. Looked up from germline, CDR1 is LNHDA and CDR2 is SQIVND (reference sequence). The CDR3 totals 15 residues. The trim removed 6 bases at V and 1 base at J, leaving 6 bases unmatched. CDR3: CASRRQGVTNTEAFF. The CDR3 DNA sequence: TGTGCCAGTAGGAGACAGGGGGTTACGAACACTGAAGCTTTCTTT.

Comment on this clone: The germline gene is not matched at one end of the junction; a read error may be the cause. The V call is TRBV28, the J call TRBJ2-3; no firm D call. From germline, CDR1 is MDHEN and CDR2 SYDVKM. This CDR3 has 11 amino acids. DNA for the CDR3: TGCTTGACTCTCCCAGAAGATACGCAGTATTTT. It translates to CLTLPEDTQYF.

The gene calls are TRBV9 and TRBJ2-3; D unclear. The CDR3 contains 12 residues. The germline gives CDR1 SGDLS, CDR2 YYNGEE. Trimming removed 3 bases at V and 2 bases at J, with 4 bases between. The CDR3 here is CASSAYTDTQYF. The CDR3 nucleotides read TGTGCCAGCAGCGCCTACACAGATACGCAGTATTTT.

The V call is TRBV7-2, the J call TRBJ2-1, with 12 positions matching TRBD2. Germline V gives CDR1 SGHTA, CDR2 FQGNSA. There are 17 residues in the CDR3. The V segment lost 0 bases and the J segment 6 bases; nucleotides outside the gene matches: 6. CDR3 region: CASSLAPTSGRGNEQFF. In DNA, the CDR3 is TGTGCCAGCAGCTTAGCCCCGACTAGCGGGAGAGGCAATGAGCAGTTCTTC.

V usage is TRBV2 and J usage is TRBJ1-1; tentative D call: TRBD1 (6 bases). Germline assignment: CDR1 SNHLY and CDR2 FYNNEI. The CDR3 spans 15 residues. The germline V and J ends were trimmed by 3 bases and 0 bases, with 11 bases remaining between them. CDR3 DNA sequence: TGTGCCAGCAGTGAGGACAGTAGGATGAACACTGAAGCTTTCTTT. It translates to CASSEDSRMNTEAFF. The full variable domain, completed using reference TRBV2 and TRBJ1-1, is EPEVTQTPSHQVTQMGQEVILRCVPISNHLYFYWYRQILGQKVEFLVSFYNNEISEKSEIFDDQFSVERPDGSNFTLKIRSTKLEDSAMYFCASSEDSRMNTEAFFGQGTRLTVV.

This clone was seen more than once but under ten times. CDR3 bases: TGTGCCAGCAGCTTAGTATGGCCCTTCGGCGGGAGCTCCTACAATGAGCAGTTCTTC. Amino acid sequence: CASSLVWPFGGSSYNEQFF. The chain is built from TRBV7-2 and TRBJ2-1, with TRBD2 matching over 7 bases. The CDR3 consists of 19 residues. Germline CDR1 reads SGHTA; CDR2 reads FQGNSA. The trim removed 1 base at V and 0 bases at J, leaving 12 bases unmatched.

The V and J genes are TRBV7-6 and TRBJ1-6, with D possibly being TRBD1 (6 bases). CDR1 and CDR2 (germline): SGHVS, FNYEAQ. This CDR3 spans 16 amino acids. V lost 5 bases, J lost 6 bases, and 17 bases lay in between. The CDR3 region is CASSPQGGGINSPLHF. DNA of the CDR3: TGTGCCAGCAGCCCCCAAGGGGGGGGGATTAATTCACCCCTCCACTTT.

This clone was counted a few times. V gene TRBV4-1 combines with J gene TRBJ2-2, with a tentative D call TRBD2 (6 bases). Per the germline V gene, CDR1 is MGHRA and CDR2 is YSYEKL. The CDR3 contains 14 residues. Trimming removed 7 bases at V and 7 bases at J, with 16 bases between. Here the CDR3 reads CASTPSGDGGELFF. The CDR3 DNA sequence: TGCGCCAGCACCCCCTCGGGGGACGGCGGGGAGCTGTTTTTT.

The chain recombines TRBV7-2 with TRBJ2-5, with a possible D match to TRBD1 (6 bases). In germline, CDR1 is SGHTA, CDR2 FQGNSA. The CDR3 loop spans 15 amino acids. Trimming cost V 1 base and J 5 bases, with 14 bases left between them. CDR3 region: CASSLVGASLETQYF. In nucleotides, the CDR3 is TGTGCCAGCAGCTTAGTGGGGGCTAGTTTGGAGACCCAGTACTTC.